The 18 T cell receptor beta chains presented below share a single source sample, sequenced in a study of cytomegalovirus exposure and HLA in healthy donors. Researchers ran the PCR with 60 Vbeta and 13 Jbeta primers. Using immunoSEQ multiplex PCR, the repertoire was profiled, and TCRdb retains in-frame clones only, with some absent. The top ten hold 5% to 7.5% of the sample, which has 150,000 to 200,000 clones, 84% seen once. What was sequenced was PBMCs. These TCRs come from a man aged 50-59 years in good health and CMV-seropositive.

V is TRBV6-5 and J is TRBJ1-2, with D uncertain. There are 15 residues in the CDR3. Germline loops: CDR1 MNHEY, CDR2 SVGAGI. Trimming removed 5 bases at V and 2 bases at J, with 15 bases between. DNA for the CDR3: TGTGCCAGCAGTATCCCGGGATCCTGGAACTATGGCTACACCTTC. This codes for CASSIPGSWNYGYTF.

This chain links TRBV5-4 with TRBJ1-3, with D perhaps TRBD1 (6 bases). The length of the CDR3 is 14 residues. Trimming pared 1 base from V and 4 bases from J, leaving 9 bases between. The germline gives CDR1 SGHNT, CDR2 YYREEE (reference sequence). The CDR3 region has the DNA TGTGCCAGCAGCTTGCGGGGGGCGGGAAACACCATATATTTT. Protein: CASSLRGAGNTIYF.

The chain joins TRBV5-6 to TRBJ1-1; D ambiguous. Germline V CDR1 and CDR2: SGHDT, YYEEEE. This CDR3 spans 14 amino acids. Trimming removed 0 bases at V and 5 bases at J, with 11 bases between. CDR3: CASSLEVRRTEAFF. CDR3 nucleotides: TGTGCCAGCAGCTTGGAAGTGCGGAGAACTGAAGCTTTCTTT.

This clone has more than one count but fewer than ten. The CDR3: CASTETGFQPQHF. In DNA, the CDR3 is TGTGCCAGCACCGAAACAGGGTTTCAGCCCCAGCATTTT. This chain connects TRBV6-1 to TRBJ1-5; D might be TRBD1 (6 bases). The CDR3 covers 13 residues. The germline gives CDR1 MNHNS, CDR2 SASEGT. The V gene lost 7 bases and the J gene lost 6 bases, with 13 bases spanning the gap.

The gene calls are TRBV5-5 and TRBJ2-5; weak D call: TRBD1 (5 bases). The V end lost 3 bases, the J end lost 1 base, and 13 bases lay between the germline ends. The CDR3 consists of 15 residues. The germline V gene has CDR1 SGHKS and CDR2 YYEKEE (reference sequence). The CDR3 protein is CASSYAVGLQETQYF. Written as DNA, the CDR3 is TGTGCCAGCAGCTACGCCGTGGGGCTCCAAGAGACCCAGTACTTC. The full variable domain, with the rest looked up from reference TRBV5-5 and TRBJ2-5, is DAGVTQSPTHLIKTRGQQVTLRCSPISGHKSVSWYQQVLGQGPQFIFQYYEKEERGRGNFPDRFSARQFPNYSSELNVNALLLGDSALYLCASSYAVGLQETQYFGPGTRLLVL.

In this sample, this clone turned up once. This chain uses TRBV7-9 with TRBJ1-3; possible D gene TRBD1, 6 bases. There are 16 residues in the CDR3. V was shortened by 4 bases and J by 0 bases, with 13 bases between the two germline ends. CDR1 SEHNR and CDR2 FQNEAQ come from the germline V gene (reference sequence). The CDR3 DNA reads as TGTGCCAGCAGCTGGGGGACACTGAGCTCTGGAAACACCATATATTTT. Its translation is CASSWGTLSSGNTIYF. Filled out from reference TRBV7-9 and TRBJ1-3, the complete variable domain reads DTGVSQNPRHKITKRGQNVTFRCDPISEHNRLYWYRQTLGQGPEFLTYFQNEAQLEKSRLLSDRFSAERPKGSFSTLEIQRTEQGDSAMYLCASSWGTLSSGNTIYFGEGSWLTVV.

This clone has a handful of counts. The chain employs TRBV2 and TRBJ1-2; D is ambiguous. From germline, CDR1 is SNHLY and CDR2 FYNNEI. Trimming took off 1 base at V and 2 bases at J, with 8 bases between the two ends. This CDR3 has 14 residues. The DNA for the CDR3 is TGTGCCAGCAGTGAAGGACGGAGGAACTATGGCTACACCTTC. Its protein is CASSEGRRNYGYTF.

The chain is built from TRBV6-6 and TRBJ1-1, with 7 positions matching TRBD1. CDR3 size: 13 residues. With 7 bases clipped from V and 3 bases from J, the junction kept 5 bases outside the gene matches. Germline V CDR1 and CDR2: MNHNY, SVGAGI (reference sequence). The CDR3 DNA sequence: TGTGCCAGCACACGGGACAGCTACACTGAAGCTTTCTTT. Its translation is CASTRDSYTEAFF.

The chain is built from TRBV11-3 and TRBJ2-5; 9 bases map to TRBD2. The trim removed 1 base at V and 2 bases at J, leaving 11 bases unmatched. The CDR3 length is 18 residues. Germline lookup yields CDR1 SGHNT and CDR2 YENEEA. In DNA, the CDR3 is TGTGCCAGCAGCTTAGGAGAGGGGCTAGCGGGGACGCAAGAGACCCAGTACTTC. Translating it yields CASSLGEGLAGTQETQYF.

The chain uses TRBV11-2 and TRBJ2-5; TRBD1 aligns across 7 bases. CDR1 is SGHAT and CDR2 is FQNNGV in the germline V gene. V trimming: 1 base; J trimming: 5 bases; junction bases outside the gene matches: 10. The CDR3 runs 16 residues. CDR3 residues: CASSLGSGTEVETQYF. CDR3 nucleotides: TGTGCCAGCAGCTTAGGGTCCGGGACAGAGGTGGAGACCCAGTACTTC.

The chain joins TRBV5-1 to TRBJ1-2, with a tentative D call TRBD1 (6 bases). V was shortened by 4 bases and J by 0 bases, with 25 bases between the two germline ends. Germline CDR1 reads SGHRS; CDR2 reads YFSETQ. The CDR3 sequence is 19 residues long. The CDR3 sequence is CASSPGLTQGLQTNYGYTF. CDR3 sequence (DNA): TGCGCCAGCAGCCCGGGGTTAACACAGGGCCTCCAGACTAACTATGGCTACACCTTC. Together with reference TRBV5-1 and TRBJ1-2, the CDR3 gives the full variable domain: KAGVTQTPRYLIKTRGQQVTLSCSPISGHRSVSWYQQTPGQGLQFLFEYFSETQRNKGNFPGRFSGRQFSNSRSEMNVSTLELGDSALYLCASSPGLTQGLQTNYGYTFGSGTRLTVV.

This rearrangement joins TRBV6-5 to TRBJ2-2, with 13 bases that match TRBD2. Per the germline V gene, CDR1 is MNHEY and CDR2 is SVGAGI. The CDR3 is 15 residues long. After removal of 6 bases from V and 6 bases from J, the junction contained 4 bases not matched to a gene. CDR3 protein: CASRILAGGAGELFF. The DNA of the CDR3 is TGTGCCAGCAGAATACTAGCGGGAGGGGCCGGGGAGCTGTTTTTT.

V gene TRBV7-9 combines with J gene TRBJ1-3; D is undetermined. V lost 2 bases, J lost 0 bases, and 2 bases lay in between. Germline loops: CDR1 SEHNR, CDR2 FQNEAQ (reference sequence). The CDR3 length is 13 residues. CDR3 protein: CASSLRSGNTIYF. As DNA, the CDR3 is TGTGCCAGCAGCTTACGCTCTGGAAACACCATATATTTT.

V and J are TRBV4-2 and TRBJ2-5, with 13 bases that match TRBD2. V lost 3 bases to trimming and J lost 1 base; unmatched junction nucleotides: 5. CDR1 LGHNA and CDR2 YNFKEQ come from the germline V gene. CDR3 size: 17 residues. CDR3 DNA: TGTGCCAGCAGCCAGGAGGGACTAGCGGGGCGCCAAGAGACCCAGTACTTC. Amino acids: CASSQEGLAGRQETQYF.

The rearrangement joins TRBV5-1 to TRBJ2-1; D might be TRBD2 (6 bases). There are 15 residues in the CDR3. The ends were cut back, 0 bases at V and 8 bases at J, with 15 bases in the middle. CDR1 and CDR2 from the germline V gene are SGHRS and YFSETQ. The CDR3 DNA reads as TGCGCCAGCAGCTTGGATTTGGACTACGAGGATGAGCAGTTCTTC. This gives the protein CASSLDLDYEDEQFF.

The chain is built from TRBV6-6 and TRBJ2-7; the match to TRBD1 covers 8 bases. The CDR3 spans 16 residues. Germline values: CDR1 MNHNY, CDR2 SVGAGI (reference sequence). V was pared by 4 bases and J by 5 bases, with 13 bases of the junction left unmatched. CDR3 sequence: CASSFDRGAVYHEQYF. CDR3 in DNA: TGTGCCAGCAGTTTCGACAGGGGCGCAGTTTACCACGAGCAGTACTTC.

The chain employs TRBV6-1 and TRBJ1-1; TRBD1 aligns across 8 bases. Trimming at V came to 7 bases and at J to 5 bases, leaving 6 bases not matched to a gene. Per germline, CDR1 MNHNS and CDR2 SASEGT. The CDR3 is made up of 13 amino acids. The CDR3 spells CASNGQGRTEAFF. CDR3 nucleotide sequence: TGTGCCAGCAACGGACAGGGAAGAACTGAAGCTTTCTTT.

Here the CDR3 reads CASSFLGTGGGNTIYF. The CDR3 DNA reads as TGTGCCAGCAGCTTCCTCGGGACAGGGGGAGGAAACACCATATATTTT. The genes are TRBV5-6 and TRBJ1-3, with TRBD1 identical over 11 bases. This CDR3 spans 16 amino acids. Germline values: CDR1 SGHDT, CDR2 YYEEEE. The V segment lost 2 bases and the J segment 4 bases; nucleotides outside the gene matches: 5.